This entry features one T cell receptor (beta chain) sequence. This sample stems from a study of cytomegalovirus exposure and HLA in healthy donors. The CDR3 length is 11 residues. Germline loops: CDR1 GTSNPN, CDR2 SVGIG (reference sequence). Trimming left V 7 bases short and J 4 bases short, with 10 bases between. Libraries were prepared by immunoSEQ multiplex PCR; TCRdb keeps only in-frame clonotypes and omits some of them. The table shows approximately 240,000 clones, with around 90% occurring only once. The V gene is TRBV30, the J gene TRBJ2-5; D possibly corresponds to TRBD1 (6 bases). This clonotype was sampled from a young woman in good health and CMV-seronegative. Sequencing was carried out using PBMCs. The CDR3 sequence: CALQGLETQYF. The CDR3 DNA is TGTGCCTTACAGGGTTTAGAGACCCAGTACTTC.